This T cell receptor (beta chain) was retrieved from a study of T cell changes during pregnancy in multiple sclerosis. Germline V gene sequence: CDR1 SGHVS, CDR2 FNYEAQ. The CDR3 runs to 14 residues. V was cut by 3 bases and J by 3 bases, with 12 bases left in between. Profiling relied on immunoSEQ multiplex PCR, and the TCRdb table lists in-frame clones only, not all of them. The sample holds around 62,000 clones, 90% to 95% seen once. The chain combines TRBV7-6 with TRBJ2-7, with D tentatively TRBD2 (6 bases). This TCR was sampled from a female donor with multiple sclerosis, enrolled in a pregnancy study. The sequences come from CD8+ T cells from peripheral blood mononuclear cells, collected in the second trimester of pregnancy. This CDR3 reads CASSFGDSGYEQYF. The CDR3 DNA is TGTGCCAGCAGCTTTGGGGACTCTGGCTACGAGCAGTACTTC.